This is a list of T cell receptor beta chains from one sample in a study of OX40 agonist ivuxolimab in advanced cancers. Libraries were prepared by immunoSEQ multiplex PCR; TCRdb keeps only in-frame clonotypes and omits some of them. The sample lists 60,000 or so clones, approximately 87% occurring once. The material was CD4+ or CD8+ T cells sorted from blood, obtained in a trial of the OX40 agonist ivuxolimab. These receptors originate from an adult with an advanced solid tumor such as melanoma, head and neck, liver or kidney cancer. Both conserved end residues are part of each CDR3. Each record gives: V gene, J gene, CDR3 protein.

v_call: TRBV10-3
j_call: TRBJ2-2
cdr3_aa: CATRDRGVGGELFF

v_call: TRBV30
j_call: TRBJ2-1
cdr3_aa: CAWSKIWAELNEQFF

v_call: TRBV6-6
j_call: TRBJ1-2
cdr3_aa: CASSPLRDYGYTF

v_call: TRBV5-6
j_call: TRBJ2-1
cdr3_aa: CASSFLGAVDEQFF

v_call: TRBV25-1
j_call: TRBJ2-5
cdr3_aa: CASSIHGGGETQYF

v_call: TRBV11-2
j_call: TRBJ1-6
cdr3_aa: CASSFETGANSPLHF

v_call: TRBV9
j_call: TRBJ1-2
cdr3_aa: CASSQTLQENYGYTF

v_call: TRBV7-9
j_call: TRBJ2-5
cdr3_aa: CASSLLLQETQYF

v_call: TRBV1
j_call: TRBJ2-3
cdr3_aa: CTSSHGTSGSTDTQYF

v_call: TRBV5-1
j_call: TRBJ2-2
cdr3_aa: CASSLVGNTGELFF

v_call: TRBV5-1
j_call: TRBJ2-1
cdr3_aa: CASSLRATGGDNEQFF